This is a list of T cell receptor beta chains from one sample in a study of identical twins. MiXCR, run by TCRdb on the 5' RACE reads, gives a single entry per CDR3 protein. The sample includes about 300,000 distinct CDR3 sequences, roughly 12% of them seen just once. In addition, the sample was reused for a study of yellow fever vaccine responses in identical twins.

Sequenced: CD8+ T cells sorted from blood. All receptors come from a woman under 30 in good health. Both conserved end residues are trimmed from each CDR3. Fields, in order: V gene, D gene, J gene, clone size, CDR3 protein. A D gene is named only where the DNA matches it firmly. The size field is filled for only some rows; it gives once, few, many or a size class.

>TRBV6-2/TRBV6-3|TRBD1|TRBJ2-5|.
ASRLTGVGETQY
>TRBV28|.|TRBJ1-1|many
ASTITGEAF
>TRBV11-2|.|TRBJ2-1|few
ASSLDYYNEQF
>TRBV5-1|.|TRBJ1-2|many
ASSKNRAWGYT
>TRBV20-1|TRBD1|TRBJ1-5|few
SARDLGQGPFNQPQH
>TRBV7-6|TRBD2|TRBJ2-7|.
ASSLEIAGPETYEQY
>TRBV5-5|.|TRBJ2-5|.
ASSYRASRGRGETQY
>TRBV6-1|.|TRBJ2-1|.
ASSPLRGDNEQF
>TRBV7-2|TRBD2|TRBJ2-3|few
ASSLASWPGTSGTDTQY
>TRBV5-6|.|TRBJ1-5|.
ASSSGGDQPQH
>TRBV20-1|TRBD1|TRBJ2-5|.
SAPVQGAFEETQY
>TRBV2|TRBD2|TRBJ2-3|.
ASSDSSGRAPLAQY
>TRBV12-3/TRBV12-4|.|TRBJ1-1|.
ASSLRGQAF